The 20 T cell receptor beta chains reported below all come from one sample, sequenced in a study of shared clonotypes between healthy human individuals. The assay was immunoSEQ multiplex PCR, and TCRdb's table has in-frame clones only and misses some. The profile shows more than 500,000 clones, roughly 95% of them singletons. Sequenced material: naive CD4+ T cells sorted from blood. Noted subset: CD45RA+ positively selected. The receptors were gathered from a woman aged 30 to 39 in good health.

This sequence joins TRBV27 and TRBJ2-7; 14 bases agree with TRBD2. Germline V gene sequence: CDR1 MNHEY, CDR2 SMNVEV (reference sequence). There are 16 residues in the CDR3. V gave up 4 bases and J gave up 7 bases; unmatched junction bases: 9. The CDR3 DNA reads as TGTGCCAGCAGTTGGCGACTAGCGGGAGGGTTTCGGGAGCAGTACTTC. Amino acid sequence: CASSWRLAGGFREQYF.

The chain couples TRBV7-9 to TRBJ1-1, with D possibly being TRBD1 (6 bases). The length of the CDR3 is 16 residues. Trimming took 4 bases from V and 4 from J, leaving 19 bases between them. Germline V gene sequence: CDR1 SEHNR, CDR2 FQNEAQ (reference sequence). For the CDR3, the DNA is TGTGCCAGCAGCTCACGGTTAGGGGGTTGGGGCACTGAAGCTTTCTTT. Protein: CASSSRLGGWGTEAFF. The whole variable domain, filled in from reference TRBV7-9 and TRBJ1-1, reads DTGVSQNPRHKITKRGQNVTFRCDPISEHNRLYWYRQTLGQGPEFLTYFQNEAQLEKSRLLSDRFSAERPKGSFSTLEIQRTEQGDSAMYLCASSSRLGGWGTEAFFGQGTRLTVV.

The chain uses TRBV5-8 and TRBJ2-7; D not certain. This CDR3 region has 14 residues. Germline CDR1 reads SGHTS; CDR2 reads YDEGEE. Trimming left V 6 bases short and J 4 bases short, with 17 bases between. CDR3 sequence: CASNRRGFAYEQYF. DNA for the CDR3: TGTGCCAGCAACCGCCGAGGTTTCGCGTACGAGCAGTACTTC.

In this sample, this clone turned up a few times. The chain recombines TRBV7-2 with TRBJ2-7; TRBD2 agrees at 8 bases. Germline V CDR1 and CDR2: SGHTA, FQGNSA. The J segment lost 4 bases and the V segment lost 2 bases, leaving 4 bases of the junction unmatched. The CDR3 runs to 14 residues. The CDR3 loop reads CASSLSGSLYEQYF. CDR3 coding DNA: TGTGCCAGCAGCTTAAGCGGGAGCCTATACGAGCAGTACTTC.

This clone was counted a single time. The chain links TRBV28 to TRBJ2-5; perhaps TRBD1 as D (6 bases). Trimming left V 6 bases short and J 1 base short, with 24 bases between. The CDR3 is made up of 18 amino acids. Germline V CDR1 and CDR2: MDHEN, SYDVKM. The CDR3 bases are TGTGCCAGCAGCTCCCCGGGACACCGAACGCTTCGCCAAGAGACCCAGTACTTC. Its protein is CASSSPGHRTLRQETQYF. Filled out from reference TRBV28 and TRBJ2-5, the complete variable domain reads DVKVTQSSRYLVKRTGEKVFLECVQDMDHENMFWYRQDPGLGLRLIYFSYDVKMKEKGDIPEGYSVSREKKERFSLILESASTNQTSMYLCASSSPGHRTLRQETQYFGPGTRLLVL.

The genes are TRBV10-1 and TRBJ2-7; TRBD2 matches 9 bases. This CDR3 is 15 amino acids long. Per the germline V gene, CDR1 is WNHNN and CDR2 is SYGVQD (reference sequence). V lost 3 bases to trimming and J lost 7 bases; unmatched junction nucleotides: 10. For the CDR3, the DNA is TGCGCCAGCAGTGATAGCGGGGGAGGAGTCGGAGAGCAGTACTTC. This gives the protein CASSDSGGGVGEQYF.

V and J are TRBV6-6 and TRBJ2-1; 8 bases are shared with TRBD1. Germline trimming cut 5 bases from V and 5 bases from J; bases unmatched to any gene: 11. Germline V gene lookup returns CDR1 MNHNY and CDR2 SVGAGI (reference sequence). The CDR3 spans 16 residues. The CDR3 nucleotides read TGTGCCAGCAGTCCCGGGGTTGGACAGGGCCACAATGAGCAGTTCTTC. It translates to CASSPGVGQGHNEQFF.

This sequence joins TRBV30 and TRBJ1-2; D call uncertain. V lost 2 bases to trimming and J lost 4 bases, with 8 bases between them. This CDR3 is built from 12 residues. Germline CDR1 and CDR2: GTSNPN and SVGIG (reference sequence). Here the CDR3 reads CAWSPTSYGYTF. In DNA form, the CDR3 reads TGTGCCTGGAGTCCGACAAGCTATGGCTACACCTTC. Together with reference TRBV30 and TRBJ1-2, the CDR3 gives the full variable domain: SQTIHQWPATLVQPVGSPLSLECTVEGTSNPNLYWYRQAAGRGLQLLFYSVGIGQISSEVPQNLSASRPQDRQFILSSKKLLLSDSGFYLCAWSPTSYGYTFGSGTRLTVV.

The chain joins TRBV10-1 to TRBJ2-2; D perhaps matches TRBD1 (5 bases). Germline CDR1 is WNHNN and CDR2 is SYGVQD (reference sequence). The V end lost 4 bases, the J end lost 7 bases, and 13 bases lay between the germline ends. This CDR3 is built from 14 residues. The CDR3: CASSVFQGGGELFF. In DNA form, the CDR3 reads TGCGCCAGCAGTGTATTTCAGGGTGGCGGGGAGCTGTTTTTT.

J is TRBJ2-5 and V is TRBV18, with D tentatively TRBD2 (6 bases). Trimming pared 3 bases from V and 4 bases from J, leaving 21 bases between. Germline CDR1 is KGHSH and CDR2 is LQKENI. CDR3 size: 17 residues. CDR3 protein: CASSPSSTRTISETQYF. DNA for the CDR3: TGTGCCAGCTCACCCTCCTCCACCAGGACTATATCAGAGACCCAGTACTTC.

The genes are TRBV6-1 and TRBJ2-2; D is perhaps TRBD1 (6 bases). V dropped 3 bases and J dropped 1 base, with 9 bases sitting between them. Germline V CDR1 and CDR2: MNHNS, SASEGT. The CDR3 is 15 amino acids. CDR3 coding DNA: TGTGCCAGCAGTGAGTGGACAGTGAACACCGGGGAGCTGTTTTTT. Its protein is CASSEWTVNTGELFF.

The V and J genes are TRBV7-4 and TRBJ2-1; no firm D call. The CDR3 totals 16 residues. Per the germline V gene, CDR1 is SGHVT and CDR2 is SQSDAQ. Trimming removed 2 bases at V and 4 bases at J, with 15 bases between. The CDR3 loop reads CASSLTAGNTYNEQFF. CDR3 sequence (DNA): TGTGCCAGCAGCTTAACGGCTGGAAATACATACAATGAGCAGTTCTTC.

This chain connects TRBV5-8 to TRBJ1-1; 7 bases match TRBD1. CDR3 length: 14 amino acids. The V and J ends lost 4 bases and 4 bases, in that order; junction bases with no gene match: 7. The germline CDR1 and CDR2 sequences are SGHTS and YDEGEE. The CDR3 here is CASSQTTGITEAFF. The CDR3 bases are TGTGCCAGCAGCCAAACGACAGGGATCACTGAAGCTTTCTTT.

V and J are TRBV7-9 and TRBJ2-7; D possibly corresponds to TRBD2 (6 bases). CDR1 and CDR2 from the germline V gene are SEHNR and FQNEAQ (reference sequence). The CDR3 extends over 14 amino acids. V was trimmed by 1 base and J by 4 bases, leaving 11 bases between them. DNA for the CDR3: TGTGCCAGCAGCTTAGGGGCTAGCGTTTACGAGCAGTACTTC. It translates to CASSLGASVYEQYF. Looking up the rest from reference TRBV7-9 and TRBJ2-7 gives the full variable domain: DTGVSQNPRHKITKRGQNVTFRCDPISEHNRLYWYRQTLGQGPEFLTYFQNEAQLEKSRLLSDRFSAERPKGSFSTLEIQRTEQGDSAMYLCASSLGASVYEQYFGPGTRLTVT.

The chain links TRBV7-2 to TRBJ1-2; D unresolved. Trimming stripped 3 bases from V and 1 base from J, with 9 bases between. Looked up from germline, CDR1 is SGHTA and CDR2 is FQGNSA. This CDR3 is 14 amino acids long. The CDR3 bases are TGTGCCAGCAGCTTGGGGAGGCTTAACTATGGCTACACCTTC. Its protein product is CASSLGRLNYGYTF.

The V and J genes are TRBV28 and TRBJ1-4; 7 positions match TRBD1. The V gene's germline CDR1 is MDHEN and CDR2 SYDVKM. The junction had 3 bases not matched to a gene; V was cut back by 7 bases and J by 4 bases. CDR3 size: 13 residues. The CDR3 coding sequence is TGTGCCAGCACTGGGACAGTTAATGAAAAACTGTTTTTT. Residues: CASTGTVNEKLFF.

J is TRBJ1-6 and V is TRBV19; perhaps TRBD1 as D (6 bases). V was pared by 6 bases and J by 5 bases, with 20 bases between. Germline values: CDR1 LNHDA, CDR2 SQIVND (reference sequence). CDR3 size: 17 residues. The CDR3 DNA is TGTGCCAGTAGCCTTCCCCAGTGGGGGGCGGATAATTCACCCCTCCACTTT. Its protein is CASSLPQWGADNSPLHF.

This chain joins TRBV21-1 and TRBJ2-2; the D call TRBD2 from the table was never checked on the DNA. TRBV21-1 is marked as a pseudogene. The length of the CDR3 is 16 residues. CDR3 loop: CASSKGAFGRTGELFF. Here the CDR3 DNA reads TGTGCCAGCAGCAAAGGGGCCTTTGGGAGGACCGGGGAGCTGTTTTTT.

This chain uses TRBV5-1 with TRBJ2-5; 14 nucleotides align to TRBD2. The V gene's germline CDR1 is SGHRS and CDR2 YFSETQ. CDR3 size: 16 residues. Trimming took 4 bases from V and 4 from J; bases not matched to a gene: 6. CDR3 nucleotides: TGCGCCAGCAGCCAAGGACTAGCGGGAGGTCTAGAGACCCAGTACTTC. Its protein product is CASSQGLAGGLETQYF.

The rearrangement uses TRBV19 and TRBJ1-5; D remains ambiguous. Germline loops: CDR1 LNHDA, CDR2 SQIVND (reference sequence). CDR3 size: 12 residues. Trimming cost V 4 bases and J 3 bases, with 4 bases left between them. The DNA for the CDR3 is TGTGCCAGTAGTAGGACCAATCAGCCCCAGCATTTT. It is translated as CASSRTNQPQHF.